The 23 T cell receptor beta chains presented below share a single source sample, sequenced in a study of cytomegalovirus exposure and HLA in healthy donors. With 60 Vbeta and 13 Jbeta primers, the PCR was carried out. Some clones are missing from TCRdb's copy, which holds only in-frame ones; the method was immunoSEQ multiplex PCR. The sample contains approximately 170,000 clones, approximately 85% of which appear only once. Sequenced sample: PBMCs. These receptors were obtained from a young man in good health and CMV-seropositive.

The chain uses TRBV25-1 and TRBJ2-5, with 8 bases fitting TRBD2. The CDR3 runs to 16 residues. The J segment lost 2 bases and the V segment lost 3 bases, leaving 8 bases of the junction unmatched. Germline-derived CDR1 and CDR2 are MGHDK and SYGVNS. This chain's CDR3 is CASSEGAGGLQETQYF. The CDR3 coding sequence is TGTGCCAGCAGTGAGGGGGCGGGAGGACTTCAAGAGACCCAGTACTTC.

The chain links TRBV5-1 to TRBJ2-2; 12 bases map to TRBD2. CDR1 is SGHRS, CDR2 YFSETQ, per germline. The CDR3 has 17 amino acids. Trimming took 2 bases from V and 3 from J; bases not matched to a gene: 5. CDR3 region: CASSFLAGGPDTGELFF. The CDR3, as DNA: TGCGCCAGCAGCTTCCTAGCGGGAGGGCCGGACACCGGGGAGCTGTTTTTT.

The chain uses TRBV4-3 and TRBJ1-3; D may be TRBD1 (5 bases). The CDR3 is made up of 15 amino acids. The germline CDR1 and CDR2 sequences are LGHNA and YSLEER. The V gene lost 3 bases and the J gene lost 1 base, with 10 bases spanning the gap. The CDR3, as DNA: TGCGCCAGCAGCCAGCGACCAGGGTCTGGAAACACCATATATTTT. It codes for CASSQRPGSGNTIYF.

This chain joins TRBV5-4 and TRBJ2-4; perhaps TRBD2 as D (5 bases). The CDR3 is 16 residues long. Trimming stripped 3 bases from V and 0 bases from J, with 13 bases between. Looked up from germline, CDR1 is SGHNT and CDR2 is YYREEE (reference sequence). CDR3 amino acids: CASSSGSGLAKNIQYF. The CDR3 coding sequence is TGTGCCAGCAGCTCGGGCAGCGGACTAGCCAAAAACATTCAGTACTTC.

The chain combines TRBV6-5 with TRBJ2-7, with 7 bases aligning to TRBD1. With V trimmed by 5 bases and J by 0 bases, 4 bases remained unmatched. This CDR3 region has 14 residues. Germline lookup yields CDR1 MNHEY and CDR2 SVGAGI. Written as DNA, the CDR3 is TGTGCCAGCAGTGGGGACAGCTTCTCCTACGAGCAGTACTTC. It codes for CASSGDSFSYEQYF.

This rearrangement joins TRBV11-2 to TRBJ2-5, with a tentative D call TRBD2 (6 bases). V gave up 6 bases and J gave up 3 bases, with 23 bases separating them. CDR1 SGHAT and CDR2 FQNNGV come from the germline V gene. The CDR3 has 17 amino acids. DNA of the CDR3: TGTGCCAGCAGGTTATTCGGGGCTAGCGCGAATAAAGAGACCCAGTACTTC. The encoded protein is CASRLFGASANKETQYF.

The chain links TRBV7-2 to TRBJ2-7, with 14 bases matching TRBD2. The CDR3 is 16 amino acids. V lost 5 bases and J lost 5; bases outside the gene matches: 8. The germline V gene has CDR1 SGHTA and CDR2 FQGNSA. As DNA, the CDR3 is TGTGCCAGCAGCCTCCCGGGACTAGCGGGAGACCACGAGCAGTACTTC. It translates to CASSLPGLAGDHEQYF.

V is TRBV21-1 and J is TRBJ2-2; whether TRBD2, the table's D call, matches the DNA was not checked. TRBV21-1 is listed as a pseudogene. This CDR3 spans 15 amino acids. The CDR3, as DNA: TGTGCCAGCATCAGGACCGGGACTAGCTCCGGGGAGCTGTTTTTT. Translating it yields CASIRTGTSSGELFF.

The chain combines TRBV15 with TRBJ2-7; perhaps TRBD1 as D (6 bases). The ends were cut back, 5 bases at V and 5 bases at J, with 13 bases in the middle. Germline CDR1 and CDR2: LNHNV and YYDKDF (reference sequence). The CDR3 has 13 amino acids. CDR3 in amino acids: CATSHTTGHEQYV. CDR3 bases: TGTGCCACCAGCCATACGACAGGTCACGAGCAGTACGTC.

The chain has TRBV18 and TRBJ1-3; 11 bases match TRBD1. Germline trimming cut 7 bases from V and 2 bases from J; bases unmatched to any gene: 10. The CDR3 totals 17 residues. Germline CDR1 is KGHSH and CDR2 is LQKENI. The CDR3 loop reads CASLAPGQGATGNTIYF. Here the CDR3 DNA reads TGTGCCAGCTTGGCCCCCGGACAGGGGGCAACTGGAAACACCATATATTTT. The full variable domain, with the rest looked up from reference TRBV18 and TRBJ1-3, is NAGVMQNPRHLVRRRGQEARLRCSPMKGHSHVYWYRQLPEEGLKFMVYLQKENIIDESGMPKERFSAEFPKEGPSILRIQQVVRGDSAAYFCASLAPGQGATGNTIYFGEGSWLTVV.

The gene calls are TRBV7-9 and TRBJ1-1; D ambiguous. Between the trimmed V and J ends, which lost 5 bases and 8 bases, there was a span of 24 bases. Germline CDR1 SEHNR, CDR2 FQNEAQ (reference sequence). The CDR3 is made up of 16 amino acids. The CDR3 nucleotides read TGTGCCAGCAGCCCGAGACAAGGGAGGCTTTCATGGGAAGCTTTCTTT. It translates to CASSPRQGRLSWEAFF.

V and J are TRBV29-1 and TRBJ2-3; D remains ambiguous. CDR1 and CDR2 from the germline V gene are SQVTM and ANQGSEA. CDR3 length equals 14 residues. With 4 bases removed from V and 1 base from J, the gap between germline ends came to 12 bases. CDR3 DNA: TGCAGCGTTGTATCTTTAGAAGGCACAGATACGCAGTATTTT. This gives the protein CSVVSLEGTDTQYF.

This chain's CDR3 is CASSFEGTYEQYV. The CDR3 DNA sequence: TGTGCCAGCAGCTTTGAGGGAACCTACGAGCAGTACGTC. This chain uses TRBV5-6 with TRBJ2-7, with D possibly being TRBD2 (5 bases). Between the trimmed V and J ends, which lost 2 bases and 2 bases, there was a span of 8 bases. Germline V gives CDR1 SGHDT, CDR2 YYEEEE. The CDR3 is 13 residues long.

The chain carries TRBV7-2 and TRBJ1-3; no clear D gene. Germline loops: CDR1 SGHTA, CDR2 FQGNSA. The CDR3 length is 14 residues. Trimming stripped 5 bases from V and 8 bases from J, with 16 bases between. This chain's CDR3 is CASSPQTIGDTIYF. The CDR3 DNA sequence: TGTGCCAGCAGCCCCCAGACAATCGGTGACACCATATATTTT.

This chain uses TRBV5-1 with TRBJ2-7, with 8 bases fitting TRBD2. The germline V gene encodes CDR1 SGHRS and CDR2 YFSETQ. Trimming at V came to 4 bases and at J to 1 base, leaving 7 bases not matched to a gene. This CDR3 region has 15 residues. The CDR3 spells CASSPGGGSSYEQYF. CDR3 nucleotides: TGCGCCAGCAGCCCGGGGGGGGGAAGTTCCTACGAGCAGTACTTC.

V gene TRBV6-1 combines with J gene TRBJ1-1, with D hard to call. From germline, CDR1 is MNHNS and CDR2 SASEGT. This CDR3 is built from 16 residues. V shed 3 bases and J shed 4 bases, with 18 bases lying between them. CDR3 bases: TGTGCCAGCAGTGAGCCTAACCCGGGCGGGAGCACTGAAGCTTTCTTT. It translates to CASSEPNPGGSTEAFF.

The CDR3 DNA follows: TGTGCCAGCAGTGCGCGGAGAGGCCAGCAAGAGACCCAGTACTTC. Translating gives CASSARRGQQETQYF. The chain combines TRBV6-1 with TRBJ2-5, with no clear D. CDR1 MNHNS and CDR2 SASEGT come from the germline V gene. Trimming pared 4 bases from V and 2 bases from J, leaving 14 bases between. This CDR3 region has 15 residues.

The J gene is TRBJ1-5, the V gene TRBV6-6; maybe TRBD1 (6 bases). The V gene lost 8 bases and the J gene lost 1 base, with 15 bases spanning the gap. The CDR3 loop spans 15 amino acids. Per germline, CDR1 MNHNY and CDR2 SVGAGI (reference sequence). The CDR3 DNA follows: TGTGCCAGCGGATTACAGGGAATCAGCAATCAGCCCCAGCATTTT. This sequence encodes CASGLQGISNQPQHF.

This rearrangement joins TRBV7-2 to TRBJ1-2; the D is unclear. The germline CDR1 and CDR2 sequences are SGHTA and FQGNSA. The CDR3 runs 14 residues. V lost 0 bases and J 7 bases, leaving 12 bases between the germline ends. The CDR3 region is CASSLALGGLGYTF. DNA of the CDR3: TGTGCCAGCAGCTTAGCGCTGGGAGGGCTTGGCTACACCTTC.

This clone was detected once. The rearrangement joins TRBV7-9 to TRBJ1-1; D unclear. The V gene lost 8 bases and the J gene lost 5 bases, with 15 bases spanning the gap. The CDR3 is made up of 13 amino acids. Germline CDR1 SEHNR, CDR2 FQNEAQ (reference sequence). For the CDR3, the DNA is TGTGCCAGCGAGCTTTTCTTCGGTACTGAAGCTTTCTTT. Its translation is CASELFFGTEAFF.

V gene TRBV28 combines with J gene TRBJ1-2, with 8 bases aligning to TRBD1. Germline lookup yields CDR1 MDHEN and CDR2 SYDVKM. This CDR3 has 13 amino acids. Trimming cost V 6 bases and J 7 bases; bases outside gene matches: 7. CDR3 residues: CASRSTTGVGYTF. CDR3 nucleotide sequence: TGTGCCAGCAGAAGCACGACAGGGGTTGGCTACACCTTC.

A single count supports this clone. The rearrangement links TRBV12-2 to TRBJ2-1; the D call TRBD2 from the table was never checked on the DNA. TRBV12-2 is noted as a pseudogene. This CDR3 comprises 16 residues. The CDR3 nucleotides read TGTGCAAGTCGTTGTAAGCGGACTAGCGGGAGCCATGAGCAGTTCTTC. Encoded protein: CASRCKRTSGSHEQFF.

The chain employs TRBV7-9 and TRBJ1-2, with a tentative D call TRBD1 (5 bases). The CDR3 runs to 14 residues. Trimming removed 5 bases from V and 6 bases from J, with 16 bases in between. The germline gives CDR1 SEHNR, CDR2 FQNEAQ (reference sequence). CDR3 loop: CASSPTGTLHGYTF. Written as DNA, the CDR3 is TGTGCCAGCAGCCCCACCGGGACTCTTCATGGCTACACCTTC.